The source of this TCR beta chain is a study of T-cell reconstitution after alpha-beta-depleted transplantation in children. The CDR3 is made up of 16 amino acids. The ends were cut back, 2 bases at V and 1 base at J, with 14 bases in the middle. Unique molecular identifiers featured in how the TCRbeta library was prepared. TCRdb reprocessed the PCR reads with MiXCR, giving one entry per CDR3 protein. The sample has hundreds of thousands of distinct CDR3 sequences; 15% to 20% are singletons. Only a few counts were recorded for this clonotype. The sample here was PBMCs from the stem cell graft donor, taken from the stem cell graft. V is TRBV12-3 or TRBV12-4 and J is TRBJ2-5, with TRBD2 as a possible D gene (5 bases). The clonotype comes from a human donor who donated a stem cell graft to a child with acute lymphoblastic leukemia. The CDR3 coding sequence is TGTGCCAGCAGTTTATCAGGACGGGGAATCCAAGAGACCCAGTACTTC. Amino acid sequence: CASSLSGRGIQETQYF.